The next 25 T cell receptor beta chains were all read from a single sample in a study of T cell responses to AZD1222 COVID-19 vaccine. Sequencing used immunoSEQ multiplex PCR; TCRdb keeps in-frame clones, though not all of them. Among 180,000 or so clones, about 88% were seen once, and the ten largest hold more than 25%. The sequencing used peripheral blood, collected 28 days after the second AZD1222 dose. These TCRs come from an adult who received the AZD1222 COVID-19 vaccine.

CDR3 residues: CASSGVPYEQYF. The CDR3 nucleotides read TGTGCCAGCAGCGGGGTCCCCTACGAGCAGTACTTC. J is TRBJ2-7 and V is TRBV28; weak D call: TRBD2 (5 bases). CDR3 length equals 12 residues. V lost 6 bases, J lost 2 bases, and 8 bases lay in between. The germline gives CDR1 MDHEN, CDR2 SYDVKM.

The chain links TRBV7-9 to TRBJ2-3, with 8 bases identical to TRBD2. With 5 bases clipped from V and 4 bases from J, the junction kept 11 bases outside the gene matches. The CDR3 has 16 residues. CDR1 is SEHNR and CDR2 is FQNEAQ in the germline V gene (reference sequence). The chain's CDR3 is CASSLQPGLGADTQYF. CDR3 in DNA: TGTGCCAGCAGCCTCCAGCCGGGACTAGGCGCAGATACGCAGTATTTT.

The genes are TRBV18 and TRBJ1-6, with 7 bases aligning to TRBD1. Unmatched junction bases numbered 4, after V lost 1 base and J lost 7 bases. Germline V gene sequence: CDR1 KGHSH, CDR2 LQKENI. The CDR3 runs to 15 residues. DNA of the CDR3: TGTGCCAGCTCACCACTGACAGGGAAAAATTCACCCCTCCACTTT. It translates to CASSPLTGKNSPLHF.

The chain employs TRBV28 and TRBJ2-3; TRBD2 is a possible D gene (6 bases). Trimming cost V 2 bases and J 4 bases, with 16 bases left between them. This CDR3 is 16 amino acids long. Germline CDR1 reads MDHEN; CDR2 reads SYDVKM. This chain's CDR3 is CASSLSGRTRADTQYF. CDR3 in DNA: TGTGCCAGCAGTTTAAGTGGGAGGACCCGCGCAGATACGCAGTATTTT. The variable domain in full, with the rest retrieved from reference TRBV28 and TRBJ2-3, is DVKVTQSSRYLVKRTGEKVFLECVQDMDHENMFWYRQDPGLGLRLIYFSYDVKMKEKGDIPEGYSVSREKKERFSLILESASTNQTSMYLCASSLSGRTRADTQYFGPGTRLTVL.

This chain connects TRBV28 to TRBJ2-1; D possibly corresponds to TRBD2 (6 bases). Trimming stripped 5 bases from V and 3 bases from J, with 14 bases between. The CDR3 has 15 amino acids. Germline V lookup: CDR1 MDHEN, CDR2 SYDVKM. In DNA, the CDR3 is TGTGCCAGCAGTCTCGGGGGTAGCGTCTACAATGAGCAGTTCTTC. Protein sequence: CASSLGGSVYNEQFF.

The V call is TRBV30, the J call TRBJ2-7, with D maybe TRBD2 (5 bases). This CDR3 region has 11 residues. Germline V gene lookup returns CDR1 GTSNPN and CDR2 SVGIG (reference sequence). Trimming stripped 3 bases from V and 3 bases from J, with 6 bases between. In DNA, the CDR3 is TGTGCCTGGAGGGGAGTCTACGAGCAGTACTTC. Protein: CAWRGVYEQYF.

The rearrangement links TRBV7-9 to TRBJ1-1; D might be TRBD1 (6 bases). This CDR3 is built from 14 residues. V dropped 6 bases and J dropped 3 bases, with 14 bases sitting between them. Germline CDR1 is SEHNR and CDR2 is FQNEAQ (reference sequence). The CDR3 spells CASSQTGADTEAFF. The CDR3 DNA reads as TGTGCCAGCAGTCAGACAGGCGCGGACACTGAAGCTTTCTTT.

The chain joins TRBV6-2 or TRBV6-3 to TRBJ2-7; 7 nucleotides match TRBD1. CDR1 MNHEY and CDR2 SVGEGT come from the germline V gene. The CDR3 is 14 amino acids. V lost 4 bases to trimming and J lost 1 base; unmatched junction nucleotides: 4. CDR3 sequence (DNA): TGTGCCAGCAGTTCCCGGGACAGATCCTACGAGCAGTACTTC. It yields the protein CASSSRDRSYEQYF.

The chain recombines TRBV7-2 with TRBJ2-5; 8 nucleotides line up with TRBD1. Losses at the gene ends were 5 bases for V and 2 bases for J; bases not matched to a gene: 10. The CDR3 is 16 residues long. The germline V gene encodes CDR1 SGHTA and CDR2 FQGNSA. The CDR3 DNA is TGTGCCAGCAGCCGCGACCGCAGGGGGCGTCAAGAGACCCAGTACTTC. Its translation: CASSRDRRGRQETQYF.

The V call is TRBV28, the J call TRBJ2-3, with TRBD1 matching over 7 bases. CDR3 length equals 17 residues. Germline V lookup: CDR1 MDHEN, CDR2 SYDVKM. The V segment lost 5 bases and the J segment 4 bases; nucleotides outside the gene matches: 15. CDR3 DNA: TGTGCCAGCAGTCCCCACCTTCGACAGGGTCTATCAGATACGCAGTATTTT. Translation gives CASSPHLRQGLSDTQYF. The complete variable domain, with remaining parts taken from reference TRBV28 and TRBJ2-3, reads DVKVTQSSRYLVKRTGEKVFLECVQDMDHENMFWYRQDPGLGLRLIYFSYDVKMKEKGDIPEGYSVSREKKERFSLILESASTNQTSMYLCASSPHLRQGLSDTQYFGPGTRLTVL.

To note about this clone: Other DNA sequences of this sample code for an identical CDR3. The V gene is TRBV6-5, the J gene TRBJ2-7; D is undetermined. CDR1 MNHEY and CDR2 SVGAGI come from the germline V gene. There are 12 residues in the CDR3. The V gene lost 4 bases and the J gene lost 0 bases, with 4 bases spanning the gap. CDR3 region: CASSSSSYEQYF. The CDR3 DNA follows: TGTGCCAGCAGTTCCAGCTCCTACGAGCAGTACTTC.

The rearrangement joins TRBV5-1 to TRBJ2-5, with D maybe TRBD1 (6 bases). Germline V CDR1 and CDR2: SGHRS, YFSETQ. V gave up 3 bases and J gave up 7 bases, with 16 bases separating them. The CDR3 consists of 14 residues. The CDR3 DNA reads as TGCGCCAGCAGCTACGAACAGGGTTTCGGGACCCAGTACTTC. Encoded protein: CASSYEQGFGTQYF.

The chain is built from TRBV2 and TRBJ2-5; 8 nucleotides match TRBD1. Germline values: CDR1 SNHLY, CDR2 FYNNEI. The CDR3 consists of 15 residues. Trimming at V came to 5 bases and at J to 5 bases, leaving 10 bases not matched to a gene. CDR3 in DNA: TGTGCCAGCAGTACCCAGGGGGCAAGAGGGGAGACCCAGTACTTC. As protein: CASSTQGARGETQYF.

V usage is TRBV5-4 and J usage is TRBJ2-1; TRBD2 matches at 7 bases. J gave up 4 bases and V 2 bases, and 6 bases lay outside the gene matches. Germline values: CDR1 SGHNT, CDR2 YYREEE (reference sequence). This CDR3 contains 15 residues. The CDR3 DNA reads TGTGCCAGCAGCTTTTCTAGCGGCGGGTACAATGAGCAGTTCTTC. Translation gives CASSFSSGGYNEQFF.

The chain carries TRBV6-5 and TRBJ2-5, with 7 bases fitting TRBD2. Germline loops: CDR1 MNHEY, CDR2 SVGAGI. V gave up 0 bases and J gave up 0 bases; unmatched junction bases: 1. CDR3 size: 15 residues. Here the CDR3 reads CASSYSAGDQETQYF. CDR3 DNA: TGTGCCAGCAGTTACTCCGCGGGAGACCAAGAGACCCAGTACTTC.

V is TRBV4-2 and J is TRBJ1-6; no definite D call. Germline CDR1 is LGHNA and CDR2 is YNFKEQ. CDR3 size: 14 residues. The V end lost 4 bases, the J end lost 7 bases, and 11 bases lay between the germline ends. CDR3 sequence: CASSLNIGNSPLHF. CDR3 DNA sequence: TGTGCCAGCAGCCTCAATATCGGGAATTCACCCCTCCACTTT.

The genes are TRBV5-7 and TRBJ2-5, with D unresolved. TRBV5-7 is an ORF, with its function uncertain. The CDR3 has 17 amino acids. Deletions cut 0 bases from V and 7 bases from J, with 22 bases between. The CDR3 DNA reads TGTGCCAGCAGCTTGGTATGCGAGCTCCATTCCCCCGGGACCCAGTACTTC. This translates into CASSLVCELHSPGTQYF.

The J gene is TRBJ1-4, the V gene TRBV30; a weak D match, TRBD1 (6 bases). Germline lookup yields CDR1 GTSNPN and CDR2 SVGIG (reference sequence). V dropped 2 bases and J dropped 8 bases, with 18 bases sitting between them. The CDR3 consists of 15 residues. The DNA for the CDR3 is TGTGCCTGGAGTCTGACCCGGGGGCCCCGCGAAAAACTGTTTTTT. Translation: CAWSLTRGPREKLFF.

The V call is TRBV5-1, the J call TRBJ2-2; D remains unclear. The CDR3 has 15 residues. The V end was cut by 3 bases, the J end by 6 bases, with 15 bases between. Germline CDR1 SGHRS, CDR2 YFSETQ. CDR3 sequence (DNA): TGCGCCAGCAGCTGGGGTTCGGAAGATGCCGGGGAGCTGTTTTTT. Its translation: CASSWGSEDAGELFF.

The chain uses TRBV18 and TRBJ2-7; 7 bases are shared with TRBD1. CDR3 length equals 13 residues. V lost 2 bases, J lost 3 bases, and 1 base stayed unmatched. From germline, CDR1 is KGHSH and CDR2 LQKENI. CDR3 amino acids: CASSPSGGYEQYF. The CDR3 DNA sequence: TGTGCCAGCTCACCATCAGGGGGCTACGAGCAGTACTTC.

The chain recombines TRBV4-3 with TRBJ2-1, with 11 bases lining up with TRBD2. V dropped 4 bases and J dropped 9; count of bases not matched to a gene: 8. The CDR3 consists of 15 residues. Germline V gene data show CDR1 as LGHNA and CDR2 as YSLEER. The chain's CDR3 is CASSPLAGGGAEQFF. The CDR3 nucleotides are TGCGCCAGCAGCCCCCTAGCGGGAGGAGGGGCTGAGCAGTTCTTC.

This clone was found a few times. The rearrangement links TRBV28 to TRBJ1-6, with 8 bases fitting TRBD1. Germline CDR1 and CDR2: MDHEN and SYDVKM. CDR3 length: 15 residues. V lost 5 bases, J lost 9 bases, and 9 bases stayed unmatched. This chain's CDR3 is CASSPPGQGPSPLHF. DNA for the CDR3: TGTGCCAGCAGTCCCCCTGGACAGGGCCCTTCACCCCTCCACTTT.

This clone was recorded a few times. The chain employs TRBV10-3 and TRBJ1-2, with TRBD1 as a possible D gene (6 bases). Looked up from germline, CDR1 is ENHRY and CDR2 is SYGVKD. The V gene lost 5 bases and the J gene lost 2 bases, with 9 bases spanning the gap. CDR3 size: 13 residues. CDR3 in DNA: TGTGCCATCAGTAGACAGGAAAACTATGGCTACACCTTC. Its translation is CAISRQENYGYTF.

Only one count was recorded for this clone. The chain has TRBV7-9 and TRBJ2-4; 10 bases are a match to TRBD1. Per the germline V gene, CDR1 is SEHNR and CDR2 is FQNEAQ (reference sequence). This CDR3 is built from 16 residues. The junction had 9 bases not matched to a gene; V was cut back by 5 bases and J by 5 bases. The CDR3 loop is CASSPGDRGFQNIQYF. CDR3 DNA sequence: TGTGCCAGCAGCCCTGGGGACAGGGGTTTTCAAAACATTCAGTACTTC.

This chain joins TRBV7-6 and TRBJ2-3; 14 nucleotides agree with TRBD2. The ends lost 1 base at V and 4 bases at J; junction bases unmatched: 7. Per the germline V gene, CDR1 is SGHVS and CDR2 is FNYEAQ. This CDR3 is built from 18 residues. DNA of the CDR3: TGTGCCAGCAGCTTAGAGACCGGACTAGCGGGAGGATCAGATACGCAGTATTTT. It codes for CASSLETGLAGGSDTQYF.